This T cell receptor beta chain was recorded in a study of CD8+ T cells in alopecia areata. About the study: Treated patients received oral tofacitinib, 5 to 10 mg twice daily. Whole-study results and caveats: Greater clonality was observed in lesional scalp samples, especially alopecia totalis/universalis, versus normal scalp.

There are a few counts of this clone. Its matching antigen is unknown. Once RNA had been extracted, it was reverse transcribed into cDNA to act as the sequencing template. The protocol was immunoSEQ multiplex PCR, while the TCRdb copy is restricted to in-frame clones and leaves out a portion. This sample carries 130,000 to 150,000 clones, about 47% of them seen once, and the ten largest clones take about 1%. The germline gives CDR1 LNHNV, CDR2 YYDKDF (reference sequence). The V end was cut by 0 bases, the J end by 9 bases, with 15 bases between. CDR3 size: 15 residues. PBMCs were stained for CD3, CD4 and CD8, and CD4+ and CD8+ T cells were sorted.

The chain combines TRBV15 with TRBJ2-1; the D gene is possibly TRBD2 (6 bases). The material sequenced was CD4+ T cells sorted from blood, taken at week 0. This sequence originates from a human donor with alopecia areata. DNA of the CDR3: TGTGCCACCAGCAGAGACGGGGCTAGCGTGGGTGAGCAGTTCTTC. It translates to CATSRDGASVGEQFF.